This T cell receptor beta chain was captured by sequencing in a study of T cell clones after liver transplantation. As for the study in general: Subjects received no induction therapy and standard immunosuppression until randomization at 12-24 months post-transplant. Samples came pre-transplant, pre-randomization before withdrawal, and post-randomization after withdrawal ended. General observations from the study: Compared with third party-reactive sequences, donor-reactive ones declined more, independent of withdrawal success. Rather than being deleted, graft donor-reactive T cells may have moved into the graft.

As regards this clone: Its specificity is not known.

CDR3 length: 17 amino acids. The junction had 12 bases not matched to a gene; V was cut back by 5 bases and J by 5 bases. The germline V gene encodes CDR1 SGHTA and CDR2 FQGNSA. This table comes from immunoSEQ multiplex PCR, and its TCRdb copy is limited to in-frame clones, with some not included. The data hold 51,000 or so clones, with roughly nine tenths observed a single time. The sequence was collected from a human patient who received a liver transplant. The graft donor may account for some of the T cells. The chain employs TRBV7-2 and TRBJ2-3; 11 bases align to TRBD2. This material consisted of CD8+ T cells from blood, taken 12 months after liver transplant. The CDR3 nucleotides are TGTGCCAGCAGCGAGGATCAACTAGCGGGAGCTGGAGATACGCAGTATTTT. Amino acid sequence: CASSEDQLAGAGDTQYF.